This TCR beta chain was sequenced in a study of T-cell reconstitution after alpha-beta-depleted transplantation in children. Preparation of the TCRbeta library was carried out with unique molecular identifiers. TCRdb called the PCR reads again in MiXCR, with one record for every CDR3 protein. This table has about 490,000 distinct CDR3 sequences, 8% to 11% appearing once. Deletions cut 5 bases from V and 7 bases from J, with 8 bases between. The germline CDR1 and CDR2 sequences are DFQATT and SNEGSKA (reference sequence). This CDR3 is built from 10 residues. The table lists this clonotype with many counts.

The sample in question was PBMCs, obtained before TCRalphabeta/CD19-depleted stem cell transplant. This chain connects TRBV20-1 to TRBJ1-1; no clear D gene. The sequence derives from a child aged 2-15 years with inherited bone marrow failure, due to receive a stem cell transplant. CDR3 bases: TGCAGTGCTGCTTACGATGAAGCTTTCTTT. This encodes CSAAYDEAFF.